A single sample gave rise to the 3 T cell receptor beta chains below, sequenced in a study of T-cell reconstitution after alpha-beta-depleted transplantation in children. Preparation of the TCRbeta library involved a method that used unique molecular identifiers. TCRdb reprocessed the PCR reads via MiXCR and lists one record per CDR3 protein. The data contain some 240,000 distinct CDR3 sequences, 9.7% of them singletons. Source: PBMCs from the stem cell graft donor, taken from the stem cell graft. These receptors were collected from a human donor who donated a stem cell graft to a child with SCID.

As to this clonotype: Being one base from a much bigger clone, this may be a read error. The rearrangement links TRBV12-3 or TRBV12-4 to TRBJ2-5, with 15 nucleotides matching TRBD2. The CDR3 totals 18 residues. CDR3 nucleotides: TGTGCCAGCTGTTTGAGGGGACTAGCGGGGGGCTTAAAAGAGACCCAGTACTTC. It is translated as CASCLRGLAGGLKETQYF.

There are many counts of this clonotype. V usage is TRBV7-2 and J usage is TRBJ2-5; D is unclear. V shed 1 base and J shed 1 base, with 16 bases lying between them. This CDR3 is built from 17 residues. The germline V gene has CDR1 SGHTA and CDR2 FQGNSA. CDR3 sequence: CASSLGSSPEFQETQYF. CDR3 nucleotide sequence: TGTGCCAGCAGCTTAGGGAGTAGCCCCGAATTCCAAGAGACCCAGTACTTC.

A remark on this clonotype: Without the conserved terminal phenylalanine or tryptophan, this CDR3 likely stems from a read error. The chain carries TRBV12-3 or TRBV12-4 and TRBJ2-1; perhaps D is TRBD1 or TRBD2 (6 bases each). The CDR3 extends over 16 amino acids. Trimming shortened V by 3 bases and J by 10 bases, and 22 bases separated the two germline ends. The chain's CDR3 is CASSFPTSWGLIEQFS. The CDR3 bases are TGTGCCAGCAGTTTCCCCACTAGCTGGGGGCTGATCGAGCAGTTCTCC.